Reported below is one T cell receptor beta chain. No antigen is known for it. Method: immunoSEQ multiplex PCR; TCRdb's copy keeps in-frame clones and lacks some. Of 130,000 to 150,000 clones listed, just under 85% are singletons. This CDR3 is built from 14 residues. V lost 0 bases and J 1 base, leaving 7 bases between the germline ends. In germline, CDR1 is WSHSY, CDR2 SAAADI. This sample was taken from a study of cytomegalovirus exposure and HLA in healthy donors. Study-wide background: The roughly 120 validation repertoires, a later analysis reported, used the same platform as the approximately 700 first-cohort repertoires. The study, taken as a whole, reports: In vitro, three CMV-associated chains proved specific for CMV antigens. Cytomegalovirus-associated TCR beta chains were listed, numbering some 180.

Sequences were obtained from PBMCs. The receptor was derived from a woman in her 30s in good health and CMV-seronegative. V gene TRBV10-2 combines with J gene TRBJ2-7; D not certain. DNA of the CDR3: TGCGCCAGCAGTGAGTCGTACATTTCCTACGAGCAGTACTTC. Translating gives CASSESYISYEQYF.